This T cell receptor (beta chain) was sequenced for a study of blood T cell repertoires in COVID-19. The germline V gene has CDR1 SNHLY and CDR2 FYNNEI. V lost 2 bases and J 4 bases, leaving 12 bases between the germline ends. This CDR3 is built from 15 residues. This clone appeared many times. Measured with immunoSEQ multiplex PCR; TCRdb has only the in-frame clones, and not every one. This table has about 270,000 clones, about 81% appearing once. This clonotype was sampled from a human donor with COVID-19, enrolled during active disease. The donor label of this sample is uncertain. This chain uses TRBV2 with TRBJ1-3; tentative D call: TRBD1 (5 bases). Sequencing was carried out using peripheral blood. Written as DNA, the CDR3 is TGTGCCAGCAGTGAATCCGCAGGGTCCGGAAACACCATATATTTT. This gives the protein CASSESAGSGNTIYF.